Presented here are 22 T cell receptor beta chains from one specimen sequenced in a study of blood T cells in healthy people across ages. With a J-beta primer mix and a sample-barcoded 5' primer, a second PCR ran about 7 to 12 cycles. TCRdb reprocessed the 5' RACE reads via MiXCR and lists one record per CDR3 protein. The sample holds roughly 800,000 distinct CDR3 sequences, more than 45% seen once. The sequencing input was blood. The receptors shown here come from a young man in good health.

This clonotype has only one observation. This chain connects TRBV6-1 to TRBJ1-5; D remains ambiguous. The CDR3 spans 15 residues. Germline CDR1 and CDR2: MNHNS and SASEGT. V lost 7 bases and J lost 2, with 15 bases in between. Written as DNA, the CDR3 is TGTGCCAGCATCGGGGAGGGAGGGCGCAATCAGCCCCAGCATTTT. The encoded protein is CASIGEGGRNQPQHF.

The CDR3 DNA reads as TGTGCCAGCAGCTTATCCGGGAACTACGAGCAGTACTTC. It is translated as CASSLSGNYEQYF. The chain carries TRBV7-8 and TRBJ2-7; a weak D match, TRBD2 (5 bases). CDR3 length: 13 amino acids. The V and J ends lost 2 bases and 3 bases respectively, with 8 bases between them. CDR1 and CDR2 from the germline V gene are SGHVS and FQNEAQ.

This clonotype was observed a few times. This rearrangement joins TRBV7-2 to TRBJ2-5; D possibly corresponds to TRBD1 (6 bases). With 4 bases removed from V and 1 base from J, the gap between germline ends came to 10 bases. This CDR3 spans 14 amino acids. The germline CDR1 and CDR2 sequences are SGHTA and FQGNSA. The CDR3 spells CASSYPGVQETQYF. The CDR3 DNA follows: TGTGCCAGCAGCTACCCAGGGGTCCAAGAGACCCAGTACTTC.

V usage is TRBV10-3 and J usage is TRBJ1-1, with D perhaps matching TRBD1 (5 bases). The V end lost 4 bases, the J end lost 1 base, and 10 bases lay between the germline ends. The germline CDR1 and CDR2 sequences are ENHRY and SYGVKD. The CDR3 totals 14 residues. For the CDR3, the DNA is TGTGCCATCAGTGGGCCGGGGGGGAACACTGAAGCTTTCTTT. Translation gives CAISGPGGNTEAFF.

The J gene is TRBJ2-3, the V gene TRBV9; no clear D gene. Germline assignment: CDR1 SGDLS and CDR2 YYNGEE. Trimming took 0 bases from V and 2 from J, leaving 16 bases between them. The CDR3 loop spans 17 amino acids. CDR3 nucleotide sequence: TGTGCCAGCAGCGTAGACCACGTGTGGACCCACACAGATACGCAGTATTTT. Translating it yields CASSVDHVWTHTDTQYF. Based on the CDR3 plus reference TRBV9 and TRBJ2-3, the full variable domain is DSGVTQTPKHLITATGQRVTLRCSPRSGDLSVYWYQQSLDQGLQFLIQYYNGEERAKGNILERFSAQQFPDLHSELNLSSLELGDSALYFCASSVDHVWTHTDTQYFGPGTRLTVL.

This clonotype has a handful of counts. The CDR3 region is CAISDGEGHTQYF. CDR3 DNA: TGTGCCATCAGTGATGGGGAGGGGCATACGCAGTATTTT. The chain is built from TRBV10-3 and TRBJ2-3, with 7 bases that match TRBD2. The V and J ends lost 3 bases and 7 bases, in that order; junction bases with no gene match: 4. The CDR3 extends over 13 amino acids. Germline CDR1 ENHRY, CDR2 SYGVKD.

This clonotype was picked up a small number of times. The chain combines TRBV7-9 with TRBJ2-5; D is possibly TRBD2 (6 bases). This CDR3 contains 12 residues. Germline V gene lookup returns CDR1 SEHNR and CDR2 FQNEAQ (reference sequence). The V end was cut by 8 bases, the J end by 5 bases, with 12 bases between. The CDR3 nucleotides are TGTGCCAGCGCCCGGCGGGGTGAGACCCAGTACTTC. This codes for CASARRGETQYF.

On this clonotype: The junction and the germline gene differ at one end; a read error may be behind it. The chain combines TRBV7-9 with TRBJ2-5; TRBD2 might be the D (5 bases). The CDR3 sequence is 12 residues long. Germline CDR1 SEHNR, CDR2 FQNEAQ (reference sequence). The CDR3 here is CSSSPIEGEQYF. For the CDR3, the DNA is TGTTCCAGCAGCCCCATCGAGGGAGAGCAGTACTTC.

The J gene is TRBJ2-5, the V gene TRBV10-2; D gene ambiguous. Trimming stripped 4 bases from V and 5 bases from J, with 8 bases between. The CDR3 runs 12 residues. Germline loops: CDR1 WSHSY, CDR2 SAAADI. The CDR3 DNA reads TGCGCCAGCAGTGCAGTGAGGGAGACCCAGTACTTC. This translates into CASSAVRETQYF.

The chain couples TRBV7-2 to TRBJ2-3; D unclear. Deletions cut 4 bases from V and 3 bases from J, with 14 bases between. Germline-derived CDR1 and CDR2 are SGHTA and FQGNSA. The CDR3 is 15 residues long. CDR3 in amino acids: CASSSRTLGTDTQYF. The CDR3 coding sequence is TGTGCCAGCAGCTCACGGACCCTAGGGACAGATACGCAGTATTTT.

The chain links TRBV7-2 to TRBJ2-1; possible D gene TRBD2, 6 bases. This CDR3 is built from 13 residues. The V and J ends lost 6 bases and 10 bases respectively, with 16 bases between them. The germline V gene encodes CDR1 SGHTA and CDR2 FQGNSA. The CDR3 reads CASSSGTFREQFF. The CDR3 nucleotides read TGTGCCAGCAGTAGCGGAACCTTTCGGGAGCAGTTCTTC.

The DNA for the CDR3 is TGCGCCAGCAGCCAAGAGATGGGCTCCCGTTTAAGCACAGATACGCAGTATTTT. As protein: CASSQEMGSRLSTDTQYF. The V and J genes are TRBV4-3 and TRBJ2-3; D gene uncertain. Trimming cost V 0 bases and J 0 bases, with 16 bases left between them. CDR1 LGHNA and CDR2 YSLEER come from the germline V gene. The CDR3 consists of 18 residues.

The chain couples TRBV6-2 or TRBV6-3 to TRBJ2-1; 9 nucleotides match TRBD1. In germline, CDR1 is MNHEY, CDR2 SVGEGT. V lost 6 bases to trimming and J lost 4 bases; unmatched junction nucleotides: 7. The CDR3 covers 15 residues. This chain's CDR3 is CASRQDRGAYNEQFF. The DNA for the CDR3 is TGTGCCAGCAGGCAAGACAGGGGGGCTTACAATGAGCAGTTCTTC.

CDR3 amino acids: CASSLTGGARGYTF. The CDR3 DNA reads TGCGCCAGCAGCTTAACAGGGGGCGCGAGAGGCTACACCTTC. This rearrangement joins TRBV5-1 to TRBJ1-2, with 9 bases lining up with TRBD1. The CDR3 runs 14 residues. Germline V gene lookup returns CDR1 SGHRS and CDR2 YFSETQ. Trimming at V came to 2 bases and at J to 8 bases, leaving 7 bases not matched to a gene.

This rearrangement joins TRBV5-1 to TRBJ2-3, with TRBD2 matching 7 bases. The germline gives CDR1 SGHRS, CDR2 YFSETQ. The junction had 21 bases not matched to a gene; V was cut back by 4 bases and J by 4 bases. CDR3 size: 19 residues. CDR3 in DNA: TGCGCCAGCAGCGCCACTCCCAGCGGCCCAGCGGGGTCAGCAGATACGCAGTATTTT. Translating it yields CASSATPSGPAGSADTQYF.

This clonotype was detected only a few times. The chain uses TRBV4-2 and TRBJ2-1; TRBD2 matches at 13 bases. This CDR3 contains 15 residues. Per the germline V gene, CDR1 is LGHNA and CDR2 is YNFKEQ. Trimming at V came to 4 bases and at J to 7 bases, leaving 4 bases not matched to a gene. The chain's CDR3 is CASSRLAGGFNEQFF. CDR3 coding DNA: TGTGCCAGCAGCCGACTAGCGGGGGGCTTTAATGAGCAGTTCTTC.

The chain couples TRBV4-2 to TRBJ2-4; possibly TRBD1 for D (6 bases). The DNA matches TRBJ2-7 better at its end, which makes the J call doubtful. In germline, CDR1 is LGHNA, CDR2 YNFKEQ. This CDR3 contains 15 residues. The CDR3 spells CASSQEQGRGTEQYF. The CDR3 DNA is TGTGCCAGCAGCCAAGAACAGGGAAGGGGCACCGAGCAGTACTTC.

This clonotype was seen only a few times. CDR3 sequence reads: CSARQGIGYEQYF. The CDR3, as DNA: TGCAGCGCAAGACAGGGGATAGGCTACGAGCAGTACTTC. The chain uses TRBV29-1 and TRBJ2-7, with 8 bases lining up with TRBD1. CDR3 length equals 13 residues. J lost 3 bases, V lost 7 bases, and 8 bases had no gene match. Looked up from germline, CDR1 is SQVTM and CDR2 is ANQGSEA.

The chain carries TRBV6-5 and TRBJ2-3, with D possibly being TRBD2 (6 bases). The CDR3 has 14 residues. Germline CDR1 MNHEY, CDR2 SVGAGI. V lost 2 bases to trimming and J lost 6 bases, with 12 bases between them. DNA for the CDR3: TGTGCCAGCAGTTACGCGGAGGGCATCGATACGCAGTATTTT. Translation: CASSYAEGIDTQYF.

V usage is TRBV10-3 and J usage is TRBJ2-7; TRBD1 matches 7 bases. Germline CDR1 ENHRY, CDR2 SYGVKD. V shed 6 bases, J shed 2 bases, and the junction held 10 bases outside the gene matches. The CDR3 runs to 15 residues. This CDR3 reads CAISPGQAVTYEQYF. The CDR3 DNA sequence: TGTGCCATCAGCCCCGGACAGGCAGTGACCTACGAGCAGTACTTC.

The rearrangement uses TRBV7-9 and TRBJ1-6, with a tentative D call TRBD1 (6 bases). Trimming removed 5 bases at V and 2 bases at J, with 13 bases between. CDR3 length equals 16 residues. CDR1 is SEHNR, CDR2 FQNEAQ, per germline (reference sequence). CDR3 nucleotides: TGTGCCAGCAGCGCCCGACAGGCCCCCTATAATTCACCCCTCCACTTT. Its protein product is CASSARQAPYNSPLHF. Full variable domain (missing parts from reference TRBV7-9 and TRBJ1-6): DTGVSQNPRHKITKRGQNVTFRCDPISEHNRLYWYRQTLGQGPEFLTYFQNEAQLEKSRLLSDRFSAERPKGSFSTLEIQRTEQGDSAMYLCASSARQAPYNSPLHFGNGTRLTVT.

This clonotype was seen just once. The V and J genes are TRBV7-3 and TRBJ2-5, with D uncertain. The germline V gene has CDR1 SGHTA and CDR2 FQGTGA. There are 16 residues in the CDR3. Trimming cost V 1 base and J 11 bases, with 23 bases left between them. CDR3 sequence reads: CASSLISGGPYNEQYF. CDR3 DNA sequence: TGTGCCAGCAGCTTAATATCGGGTGGGCCGTACAATGAGCAGTACTTC.